Each of the 23 T cell receptor beta chains below was sequenced from the same sample in a study of blood T cell repertoires in COVID-19. Repertoires were generated with immunoSEQ multiplex PCR, while TCRdb's copy carries only in-frame clones and drops some. The sample includes roughly 180,000 clones, about 80% of them seen just once. The source material was PBMCs or T cells enriched from blood (not recorded which). The origin of the receptors is a man in his sixties who had been exposed to COVID-19.

The chain links TRBV18 to TRBJ1-6; 8 bases are a match to TRBD1. Germline CDR1 KGHSH, CDR2 LQKENI. This CDR3 contains 15 residues. Unmatched junction bases numbered 5, after V lost 3 bases and J lost 7 bases. The CDR3 nucleotides read TGTGCCAGCTCACCCCGACAGGGGCGCAATTCACCCCTCCACTTT. Amino acid sequence: CASSPRQGRNSPLHF.

The chain carries TRBV10-2 and TRBJ2-7; TRBD2 matches 13 bases. The V gene end was trimmed by 4 bases and the J gene end by 0 bases; junction bases not matched to a gene: 3. Germline values: CDR1 WSHSY, CDR2 SAAADI. The CDR3 has 16 residues. The CDR3 DNA follows: TGCGCCAGCAGTGGGACTAGCGGGAGCCGCTCCTACGAGCAGTACTTC. It yields the protein CASSGTSGSRSYEQYF.

This chain connects TRBV19 to TRBJ1-5; D call uncertain. This CDR3 has 13 amino acids. CDR1 LNHDA and CDR2 SQIVND come from the germline V gene (reference sequence). V lost 5 bases, J lost 7 bases, and 12 bases lay in between. The CDR3 protein is CASSPPRVQPQHF. The CDR3 coding sequence is TGTGCCAGTAGTCCCCCGCGGGTACAGCCCCAGCATTTT.

This clone came up a few times. Distinct nucleotide sequences in the sample also encode this CDR3. The rearrangement uses TRBV27 and TRBJ1-1, with 9 bases that match TRBD1. Trimming at V came to 4 bases and at J to 5 bases, leaving 2 bases not matched to a gene. From germline, CDR1 is MNHEY and CDR2 SMNVEV (reference sequence). The CDR3 runs 13 residues. CDR3 sequence reads: CASSSGQGTEAFF. CDR3 nucleotide sequence: TGTGCCAGCAGTTCAGGACAGGGGACTGAAGCTTTCTTT.

The V gene is TRBV11-1, the J gene TRBJ2-5; tentatively, D is TRBD1 (5 bases). V was shortened by 5 bases and J by 2 bases, with 15 bases between the two germline ends. Germline CDR1 is SGHAT and CDR2 is FQDESV (reference sequence). This CDR3 contains 15 residues. In DNA form, the CDR3 reads TGTGCCAGCAGCCGACCCGTGGGGCAGCAAGAGACCCAGTACTTC. Encoded protein: CASSRPVGQQETQYF.

The chain joins TRBV19 to TRBJ1-5; D gene unclear. In germline, CDR1 is LNHDA, CDR2 SQIVND (reference sequence). The CDR3 runs 15 residues. V dropped 3 bases and J dropped 5 bases, with 14 bases sitting between them. CDR3 residues: CASSMDFSRDQPQHF. CDR3 nucleotides: TGTGCCAGTAGTATGGACTTTTCACGGGATCAGCCCCAGCATTTT.

This chain joins TRBV7-9 and TRBJ2-5, with no clear D. Trimming cost V 3 bases and J 4 bases, with 9 bases left between them. This CDR3 contains 13 residues. Germline V gene data show CDR1 as SEHNR and CDR2 as FQNEAQ (reference sequence). The CDR3 protein is CASSFSVRETQYF. In DNA form, the CDR3 reads TGTGCCAGCAGCTTCTCGGTCCGAGAGACCCAGTACTTC.

The chain joins TRBV2 to TRBJ1-4; the match to TRBD1 covers 9 bases. V shed 6 bases and J 4 bases; nucleotides not matched to a gene: 3. Per the germline V gene, CDR1 is SNHLY and CDR2 is FYNNEI. The CDR3 covers 14 residues. DNA for the CDR3: TGTGCCAGCAGCGGGACAGGGTTTAATGAAAAACTGTTTTTT. Translation: CASSGTGFNEKLFF.

This sequence joins TRBV7-2 and TRBJ1-2; D gene unclear. In germline, CDR1 is SGHTA, CDR2 FQGNSA. This CDR3 is built from 14 residues. V lost 7 bases and J lost 0, with 12 bases in between. The CDR3 sequence is CASTYGSPNYGYTF. The CDR3 DNA follows: TGTGCCAGCACCTACGGGAGCCCTAACTATGGCTACACCTTC.

The CDR3 protein is CASSLTSGKDHGELFF. CDR3 bases: TGCGCCAGCAGCCTGACTAGCGGGAAGGATCACGGGGAGCTGTTTTTT. The chain joins TRBV5-1 to TRBJ2-2; TRBD2 matches at 11 bases. V lost 4 bases, J lost 7 bases, and 9 bases stayed unmatched. There are 16 residues in the CDR3. CDR1 and CDR2 (germline): SGHRS, YFSETQ.

This clone was seen at least ten times. The V and J genes are TRBV6-5 and TRBJ2-2, with TRBD2 matching over 7 bases. Looked up from germline, CDR1 is MNHEY and CDR2 is SVGAGI. The V and J ends lost 6 bases and 8 bases, in that order; junction bases with no gene match: 6. This CDR3 is 13 amino acids long. The CDR3 nucleotides are TGTGCCAGCAGCGGACTAGTAGGTGGGGAGCTGTTTTTT. It codes for CASSGLVGGELFF.

The chain employs TRBV11-2 and TRBJ2-3, with TRBD2 matching over 10 bases. V shed 2 bases, J shed 7 bases, and the junction held 3 bases outside the gene matches. This CDR3 has 14 residues. Germline assignment: CDR1 SGHAT and CDR2 FQNNGV. CDR3 coding DNA: TGTGCCAGCAGCTTACTAGCGGGGGAGAATACGCAGTATTTT. Amino acid sequence: CASSLLAGENTQYF.

The chain links TRBV3-1 (or the pseudogene TRBV3-2) to TRBJ1-6; the D gene is possibly TRBD1 (5 bases). Looked up from germline, CDR1 is LGHDT and CDR2 is YNNKEL (reference sequence). Deletions cut 7 bases from V and 7 bases from J, with 11 bases between. This CDR3 region has 13 residues. CDR3 sequence reads: CASNGRDNSPLHF. The CDR3 nucleotides are TGTGCCAGCAATGGGAGGGACAATTCACCCCTCCACTTT.

The chain couples TRBV28 to TRBJ2-2; 13 bases align to TRBD2. The J segment lost 5 bases and the V segment lost 6 bases, leaving 3 bases of the junction unmatched. The germline CDR1 and CDR2 sequences are MDHEN and SYDVKM. The CDR3 has 15 residues. This chain's CDR3 is CASSRGLAGTGELFF. In DNA form, the CDR3 reads TGTGCCAGCAGCCGGGGACTAGCGGGAACCGGGGAGCTGTTTTTT.

The count of this clone is one. The chain is built from TRBV19 and TRBJ2-1, with 8 bases lining up with TRBD1. In germline, CDR1 is LNHDA, CDR2 SQIVND (reference sequence). Trimming removed 3 bases from V and 8 bases from J; junction bases left unmatched: 9. The CDR3 is 15 residues long. CDR3: CASSIGGQGSDEQFF. Here the CDR3 DNA reads TGTGCCAGTAGTATTGGAGGACAGGGTAGCGATGAGCAGTTCTTC.

The chain joins TRBV7-2 to TRBJ1-6, with a possible D match to TRBD1 (5 bases). CDR1 is SGHTA, CDR2 FQGNSA, per germline. The ends were cut back, 0 bases at V and 6 bases at J, with 15 bases in the middle. CDR3 length: 17 residues. The CDR3 region is CASSLAGGEVLNSPLHF. CDR3 bases: TGTGCCAGCAGCTTAGCTGGGGGGGAGGTACTTAATTCACCCCTCCACTTT. The full variable domain, completed using reference TRBV7-2 and TRBJ1-6, is GAGVSQSPSNKVTEKGKDVELRCDPISGHTALYWYRQSLGQGLEFLIYFQGNSAPDKSGLPSDRFSAERTGGSVSTLTIQRTQQEDSAVYLCASSLAGGEVLNSPLHFGNGTRLTVT.

The chain combines TRBV18 with TRBJ2-4; TRBD1 matches 11 bases. CDR1 is KGHSH, CDR2 LQKENI, per germline. V was pared by 4 bases and J by 8 bases, with 10 bases of the junction left unmatched. The CDR3 totals 16 residues. CDR3 DNA: TGTGCCAGCTCACTCGGACAGGGGGCGCGTTTGGACATTCAGTACTTC. Protein: CASSLGQGARLDIQYF. Filled out from reference TRBV18 and TRBJ2-4, the complete variable domain reads NAGVMQNPRHLVRRRGQEARLRCSPMKGHSHVYWYRQLPEEGLKFMVYLQKENIIDESGMPKERFSAEFPKEGPSILRIQQVVRGDSAAYFCASSLGQGARLDIQYFGAGTRLSVL.

This chain uses TRBV14 with TRBJ2-5; the D is unclear. Deletions cut 0 bases from V and 3 bases from J, with 11 bases between. In germline, CDR1 is SGHDN, CDR2 FVKESK. The CDR3 consists of 15 residues. CDR3 sequence: CASSQDLGSKETQYF. The CDR3 coding sequence is TGTGCCAGCAGCCAAGATCTGGGCTCGAAAGAGACCCAGTACTTC.

The CDR3 loop reads CASRDRVGKLFF. The CDR3 DNA is TGTGCCAGCAGAGACAGGGTGGGAAAACTGTTTTTT. This chain links TRBV28 with TRBJ1-4, with 7 positions matching TRBD1. V shed 6 bases, J shed 10 bases, and the junction held 5 bases outside the gene matches. The CDR3 runs 12 residues. From germline, CDR1 is MDHEN and CDR2 SYDVKM.

The chain uses TRBV7-3 and TRBJ2-1, with a tentative D call TRBD2 (6 bases). Germline CDR1 reads SGHTA; CDR2 reads FQGTGA. The CDR3 spans 16 residues. The V gene lost 5 bases and the J gene lost 0 bases, with 14 bases spanning the gap. CDR3 loop: CASSPVGTGSYNEQFF. The CDR3 DNA sequence: TGTGCCAGCAGCCCGGTCGGGACTGGCTCCTACAATGAGCAGTTCTTC.

This clone was observed a handful of times. The chain couples TRBV5-1 to TRBJ2-1, with a tentative D call TRBD2 (6 bases). The germline gives CDR1 SGHRS, CDR2 YFSETQ. V lost 4 bases, J lost 5 bases, and 16 bases lay in between. This CDR3 has 15 residues. DNA of the CDR3: TGCGCCAGCAGCACACCGGGACTTGAGAACAATGAGCAGTTCTTC. Its protein product is CASSTPGLENNEQFF.

This clone was seen only once. The J gene is TRBJ2-1, the V gene TRBV12-3 or TRBV12-4; D not certain. V lost 6 bases and J lost 3, with 9 bases in between. The CDR3 loop spans 13 amino acids. Here the CDR3 reads CASSVPNYNEQFF. CDR3 in DNA: TGTGCCAGCAGCGTCCCTAACTACAATGAGCAGTTCTTC.

The V gene is TRBV3-1 (or the pseudogene TRBV3-2), the J gene TRBJ2-3; the D is unclear. Germline lookup yields CDR1 LGHDT and CDR2 YNNKEL (reference sequence). CDR3 length: 14 residues. V was clipped by 6 bases and J by 1 base, with 11 bases between them. CDR3 amino acids: CASRSRGGTDTQYF. For the CDR3, the DNA is TGTGCCAGCAGGTCTCGCGGCGGCACAGATACGCAGTATTTT.